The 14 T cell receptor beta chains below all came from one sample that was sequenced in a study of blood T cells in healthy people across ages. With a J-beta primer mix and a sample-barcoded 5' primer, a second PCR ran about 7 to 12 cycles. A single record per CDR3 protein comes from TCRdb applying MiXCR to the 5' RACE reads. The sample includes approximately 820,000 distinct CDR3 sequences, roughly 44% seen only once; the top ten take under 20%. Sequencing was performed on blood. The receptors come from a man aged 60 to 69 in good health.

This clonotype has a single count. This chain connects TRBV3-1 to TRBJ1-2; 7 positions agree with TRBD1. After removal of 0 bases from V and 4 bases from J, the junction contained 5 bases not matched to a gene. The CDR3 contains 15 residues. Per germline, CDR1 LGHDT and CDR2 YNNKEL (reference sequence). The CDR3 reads CASSQENRGSYGYTF. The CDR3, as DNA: TGTGCCAGCAGCCAAGAGAACAGGGGCAGCTATGGCTACACCTTC.

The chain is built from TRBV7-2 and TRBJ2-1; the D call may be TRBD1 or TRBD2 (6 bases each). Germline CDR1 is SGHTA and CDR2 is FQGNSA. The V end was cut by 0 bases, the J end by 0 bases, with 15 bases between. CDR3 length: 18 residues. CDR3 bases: TGTGCCAGCAGCTTAGCGTGGGGGGCCGGGAACTCCTACAATGAGCAGTTCTTC. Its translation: CASSLAWGAGNSYNEQFF.

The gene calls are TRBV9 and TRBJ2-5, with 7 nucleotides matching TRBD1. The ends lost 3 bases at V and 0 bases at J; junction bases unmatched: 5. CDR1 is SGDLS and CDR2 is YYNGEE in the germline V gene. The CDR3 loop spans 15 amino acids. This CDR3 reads CASSARQGYQETQYF. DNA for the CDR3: TGTGCCAGCAGCGCCCGACAGGGATACCAAGAGACCCAGTACTTC.

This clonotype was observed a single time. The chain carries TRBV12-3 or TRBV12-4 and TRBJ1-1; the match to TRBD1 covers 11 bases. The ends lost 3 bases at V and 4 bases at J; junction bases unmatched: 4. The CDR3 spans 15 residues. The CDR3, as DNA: TGTGCCAGCAGTTTCGGGGACAGGGGGGGCACTGAAGCTTTCTTT. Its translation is CASSFGDRGGTEAFF.

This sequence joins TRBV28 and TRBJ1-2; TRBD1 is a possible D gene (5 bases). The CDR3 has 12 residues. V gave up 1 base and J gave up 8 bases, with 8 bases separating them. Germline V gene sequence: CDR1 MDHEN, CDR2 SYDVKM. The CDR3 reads CASSLLGLGYTF. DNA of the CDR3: TGTGCCAGCAGTTTATTGGGGCTCGGCTACACCTTC.

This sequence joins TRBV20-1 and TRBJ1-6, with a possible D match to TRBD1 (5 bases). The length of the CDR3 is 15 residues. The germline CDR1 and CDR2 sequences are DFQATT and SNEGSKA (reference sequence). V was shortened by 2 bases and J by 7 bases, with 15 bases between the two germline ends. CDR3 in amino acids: CSARRLGEGNSPLHF. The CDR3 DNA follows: TGCAGTGCTAGAAGATTGGGGGAGGGAAATTCACCCCTCCACTTT.

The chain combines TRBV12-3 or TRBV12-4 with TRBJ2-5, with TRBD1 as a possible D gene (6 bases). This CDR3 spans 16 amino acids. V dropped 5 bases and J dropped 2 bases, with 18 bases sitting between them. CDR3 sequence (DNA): TGTGCCAGCAGTCCACACCGAGGGACACCACAAGAGACCCAGTACTTC. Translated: CASSPHRGTPQETQYF.

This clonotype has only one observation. CDR3 sequence reads: CASSMGRSTDTQYF. The DNA for the CDR3 is TGTGCCAGTAGTATGGGGCGTAGCACAGATACGCAGTATTTT. The rearrangement joins TRBV19 to TRBJ2-3; D is possibly TRBD1 (5 bases). The V end lost 3 bases, the J end lost 0 bases, and 7 bases lay between the germline ends. Germline assignment: CDR1 LNHDA and CDR2 SQIVND (reference sequence). CDR3 length: 14 residues.

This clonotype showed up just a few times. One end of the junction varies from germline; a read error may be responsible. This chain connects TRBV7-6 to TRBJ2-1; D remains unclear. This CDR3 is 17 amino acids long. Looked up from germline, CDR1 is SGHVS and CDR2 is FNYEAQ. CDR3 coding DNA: TGTGCTAGCAGCTTACTCCCCCTCGGTCCTACCCCCAATGAGCAGTTCTTC. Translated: CASSLLPLGPTPNEQFF.

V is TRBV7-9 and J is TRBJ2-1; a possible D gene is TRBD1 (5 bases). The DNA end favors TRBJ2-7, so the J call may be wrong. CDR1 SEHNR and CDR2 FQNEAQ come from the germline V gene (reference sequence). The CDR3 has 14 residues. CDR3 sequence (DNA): TGTGCCAGCAGCTTATTGGGCAGGGTCAATGAGCAGTACTTC. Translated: CASSLLGRVNEQYF.

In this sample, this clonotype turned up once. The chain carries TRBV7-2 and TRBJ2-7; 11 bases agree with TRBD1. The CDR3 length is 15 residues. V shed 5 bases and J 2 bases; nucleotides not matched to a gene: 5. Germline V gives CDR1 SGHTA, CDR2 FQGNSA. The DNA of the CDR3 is TGTGCCAGCAGCGCAGAGGGACAGGGGGCCTACGAGCAGTACTTC. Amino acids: CASSAEGQGAYEQYF.

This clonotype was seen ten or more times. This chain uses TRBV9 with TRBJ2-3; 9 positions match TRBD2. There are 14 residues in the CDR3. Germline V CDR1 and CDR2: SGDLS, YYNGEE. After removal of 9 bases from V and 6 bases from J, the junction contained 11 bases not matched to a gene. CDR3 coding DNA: TGTGCCAACGCGGGACTAGCTCTCACGGATACGCAGTATTTT. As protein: CANAGLALTDTQYF.

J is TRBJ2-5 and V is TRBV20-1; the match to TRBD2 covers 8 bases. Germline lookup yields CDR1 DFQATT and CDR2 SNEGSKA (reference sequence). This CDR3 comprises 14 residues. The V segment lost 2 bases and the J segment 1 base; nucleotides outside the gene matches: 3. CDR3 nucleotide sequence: TGCAGTGCTAGAAGCCGGGGGGGCCAAGAGACCCAGTACTTC. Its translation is CSARSRGGQETQYF.

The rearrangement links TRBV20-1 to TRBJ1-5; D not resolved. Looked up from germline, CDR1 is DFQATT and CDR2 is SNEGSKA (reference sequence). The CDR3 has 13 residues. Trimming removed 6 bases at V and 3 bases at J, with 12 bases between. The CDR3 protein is CSAHGGNNQPQHF. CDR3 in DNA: TGCAGTGCCCACGGCGGGAACAATCAGCCCCAGCATTTT.